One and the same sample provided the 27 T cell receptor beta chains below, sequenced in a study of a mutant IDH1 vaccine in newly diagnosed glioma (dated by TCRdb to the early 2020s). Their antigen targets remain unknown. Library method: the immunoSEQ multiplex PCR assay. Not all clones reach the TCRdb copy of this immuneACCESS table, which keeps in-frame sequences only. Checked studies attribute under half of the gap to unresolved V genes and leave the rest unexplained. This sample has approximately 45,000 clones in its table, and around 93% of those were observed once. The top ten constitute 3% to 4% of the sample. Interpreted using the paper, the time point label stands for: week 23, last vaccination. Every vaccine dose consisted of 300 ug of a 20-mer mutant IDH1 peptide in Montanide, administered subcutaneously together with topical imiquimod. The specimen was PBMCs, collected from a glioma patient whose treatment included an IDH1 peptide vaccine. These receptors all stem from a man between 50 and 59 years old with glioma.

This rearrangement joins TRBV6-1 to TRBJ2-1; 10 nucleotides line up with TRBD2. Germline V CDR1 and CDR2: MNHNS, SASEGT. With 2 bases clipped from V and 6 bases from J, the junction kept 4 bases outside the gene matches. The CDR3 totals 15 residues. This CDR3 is CASSEQSGRANEQFF. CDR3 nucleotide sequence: TGTGCCAGCAGTGAACAAAGCGGGAGGGCCAATGAGCAGTTCTTC.

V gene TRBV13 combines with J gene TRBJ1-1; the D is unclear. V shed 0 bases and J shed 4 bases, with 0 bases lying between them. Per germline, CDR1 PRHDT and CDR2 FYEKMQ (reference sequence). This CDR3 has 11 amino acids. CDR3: CASSLGTEAFF. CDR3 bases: TGTGCCAGCAGCTTAGGCACTGAAGCTTTCTTT. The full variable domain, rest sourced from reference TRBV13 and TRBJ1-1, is AAGVIQSPRHLIKEKRETATLKCYPIPRHDTVYWYQQGPGQDPQFLISFYEKMQSDKGSIPDRFSAQQFSDYHSELNMSSLELGDSALYFCASSLGTEAFFGQGTRLTVV.

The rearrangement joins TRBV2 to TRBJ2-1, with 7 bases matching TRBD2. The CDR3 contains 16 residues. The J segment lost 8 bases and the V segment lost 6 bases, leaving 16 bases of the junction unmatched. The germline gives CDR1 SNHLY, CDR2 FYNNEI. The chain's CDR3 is CASSGPTSRPLDEQFF. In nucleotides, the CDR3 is TGTGCCAGCAGCGGACCGACTAGCAGGCCCCTCGATGAGCAGTTCTTC.

The CDR3 nucleotides read TGTGCCACCAGCATGGGGGGGAGCTCCTACGAGCAGTACTTC. It translates to CATSMGGSSYEQYF. This chain connects TRBV15 to TRBJ2-7; 7 nucleotides match TRBD2. After removal of 4 bases from V and 0 bases from J, the junction contained 3 bases not matched to a gene. CDR1 and CDR2 from the germline V gene are LNHNV and YYDKDF (reference sequence). The CDR3 sequence is 14 residues long.

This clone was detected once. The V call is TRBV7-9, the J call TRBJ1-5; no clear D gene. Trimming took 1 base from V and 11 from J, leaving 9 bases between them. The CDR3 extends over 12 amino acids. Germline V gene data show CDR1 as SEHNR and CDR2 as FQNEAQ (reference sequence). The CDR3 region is CASSLVGRAQHF. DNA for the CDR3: TGTGCCAGCAGCTTAGTGGGCAGAGCCCAGCATTTT.

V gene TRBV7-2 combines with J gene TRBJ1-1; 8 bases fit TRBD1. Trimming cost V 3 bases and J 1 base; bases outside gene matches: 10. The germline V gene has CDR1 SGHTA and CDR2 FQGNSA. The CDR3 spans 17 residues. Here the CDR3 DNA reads TGTGCCAGCAGCTTTAACAGGGGGTGGGGTAGGAACACTGAAGCTTTCTTT. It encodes CASSFNRGWGRNTEAFF.

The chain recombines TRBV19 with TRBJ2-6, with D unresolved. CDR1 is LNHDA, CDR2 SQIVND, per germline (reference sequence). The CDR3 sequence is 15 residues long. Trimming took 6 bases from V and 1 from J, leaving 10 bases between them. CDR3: CASRSEGSGANVLTF. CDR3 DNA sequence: TGTGCCAGTAGGTCCGAAGGGTCTGGGGCCAACGTCCTGACTTTC.

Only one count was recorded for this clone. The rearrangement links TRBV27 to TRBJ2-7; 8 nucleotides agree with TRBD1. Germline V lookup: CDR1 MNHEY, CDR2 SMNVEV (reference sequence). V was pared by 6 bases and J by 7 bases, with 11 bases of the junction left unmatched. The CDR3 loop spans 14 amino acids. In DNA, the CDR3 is TGTGCCAGCAGCCTCCAGGGGGCCCATAGGGAGCAGTACTTC. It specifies CASSLQGAHREQYF.

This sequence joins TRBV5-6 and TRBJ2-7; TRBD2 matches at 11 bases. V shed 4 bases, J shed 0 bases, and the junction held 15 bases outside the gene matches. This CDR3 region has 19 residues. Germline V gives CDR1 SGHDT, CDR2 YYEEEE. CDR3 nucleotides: TGTGCCAGCAGCCCTACGACTAGCGGGATAAGGTCCACCTCCTACGAGCAGTACTTC. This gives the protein CASSPTTSGIRSTSYEQYF.

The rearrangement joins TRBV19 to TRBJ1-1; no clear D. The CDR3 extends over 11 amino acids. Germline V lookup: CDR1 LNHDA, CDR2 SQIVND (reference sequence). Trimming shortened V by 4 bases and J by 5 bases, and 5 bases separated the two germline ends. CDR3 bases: TGTGCCAGTAGTACTCGGACTGAAGCTTTCTTT. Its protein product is CASSTRTEAFF.

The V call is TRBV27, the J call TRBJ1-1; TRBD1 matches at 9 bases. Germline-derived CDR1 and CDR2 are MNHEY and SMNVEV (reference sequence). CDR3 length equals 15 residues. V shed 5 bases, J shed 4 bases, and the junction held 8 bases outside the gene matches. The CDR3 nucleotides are TGTGCCAGCAGTCCCTTACAGGGGGCGATCACTGAAGCTTTCTTT. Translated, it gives CASSPLQGAITEAFF.

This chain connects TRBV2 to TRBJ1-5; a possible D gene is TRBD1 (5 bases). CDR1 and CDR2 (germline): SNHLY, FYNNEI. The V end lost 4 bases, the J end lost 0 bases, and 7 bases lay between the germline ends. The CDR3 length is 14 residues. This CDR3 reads CASSAGTSNQPQHF. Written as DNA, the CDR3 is TGTGCCAGCAGTGCGGGGACTAGCAATCAGCCCCAGCATTTT. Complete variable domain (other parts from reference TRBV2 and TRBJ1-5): EPEVTQTPSHQVTQMGQEVILRCVPISNHLYFYWYRQILGQKVEFLVSFYNNEISEKSEIFDDQFSVERPDGSNFTLKIRSTKLEDSAMYFCASSAGTSNQPQHFGDGTRLSIL.

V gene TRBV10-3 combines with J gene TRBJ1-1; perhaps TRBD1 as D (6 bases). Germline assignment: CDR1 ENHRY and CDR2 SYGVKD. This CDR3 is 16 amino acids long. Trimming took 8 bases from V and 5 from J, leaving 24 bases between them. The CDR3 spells CAIDTRPDSKVTEAFF. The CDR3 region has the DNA TGTGCCATCGATACCCGCCCGGACAGTAAGGTTACTGAAGCTTTCTTT.

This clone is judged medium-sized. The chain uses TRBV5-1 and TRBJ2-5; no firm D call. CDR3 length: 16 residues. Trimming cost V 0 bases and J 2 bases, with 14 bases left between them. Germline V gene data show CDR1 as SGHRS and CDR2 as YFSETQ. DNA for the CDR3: TGCGCCAGCAGCTTGGCGGGCCTTAAACCACAAGAGACCCAGTACTTC. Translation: CASSLAGLKPQETQYF.

The CDR3 region has the DNA TGTGCCAGCAGCTTAAGAACCCCCGGGAGACCCTACGAGCAGTACTTC. It specifies CASSLRTPGRPYEQYF. This chain connects TRBV13 to TRBJ2-7; possible D gene TRBD2, 6 bases. The germline V gene encodes CDR1 PRHDT and CDR2 FYEKMQ (reference sequence). Trimming left V 2 bases short and J 2 bases short, with 16 bases between. This CDR3 spans 16 amino acids.

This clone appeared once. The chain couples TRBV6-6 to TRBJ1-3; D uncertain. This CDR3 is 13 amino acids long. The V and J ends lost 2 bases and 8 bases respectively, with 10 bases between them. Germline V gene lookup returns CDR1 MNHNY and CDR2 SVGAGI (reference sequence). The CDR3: CASSYVGGDTIYF. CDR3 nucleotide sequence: TGTGCCAGCAGTTACGTTGGCGGAGACACCATATATTTT.

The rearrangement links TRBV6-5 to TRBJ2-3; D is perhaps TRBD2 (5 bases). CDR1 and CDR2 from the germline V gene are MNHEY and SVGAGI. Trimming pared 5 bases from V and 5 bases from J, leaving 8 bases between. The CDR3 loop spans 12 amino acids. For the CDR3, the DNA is TGTGCCAGCAGTAACGGAGGAGATACGCAGTATTTT. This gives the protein CASSNGGDTQYF.

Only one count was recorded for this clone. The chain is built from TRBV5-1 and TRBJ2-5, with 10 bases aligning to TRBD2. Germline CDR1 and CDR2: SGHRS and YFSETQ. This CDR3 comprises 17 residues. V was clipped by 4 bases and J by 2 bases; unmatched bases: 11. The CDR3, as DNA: TGCGCCAGCAGCGGGGGCCTTAGCGGGGGGTCGCAAGAGACCCAGTACTTC. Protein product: CASSGGLSGGSQETQYF.

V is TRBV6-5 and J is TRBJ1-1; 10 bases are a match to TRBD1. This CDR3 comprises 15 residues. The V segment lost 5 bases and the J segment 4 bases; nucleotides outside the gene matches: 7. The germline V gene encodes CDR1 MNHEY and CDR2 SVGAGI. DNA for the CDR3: TGTGCCAGCAGTCCCCGGACAGGGGGTTTCACTGAAGCTTTCTTT. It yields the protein CASSPRTGGFTEAFF.

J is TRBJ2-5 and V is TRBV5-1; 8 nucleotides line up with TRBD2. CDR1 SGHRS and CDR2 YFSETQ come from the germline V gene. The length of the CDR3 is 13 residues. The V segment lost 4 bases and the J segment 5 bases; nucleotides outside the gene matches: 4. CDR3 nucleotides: TGCGCCAGCAGCAGTGCGGGGGGCGAGACCCAGTACTTC. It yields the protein CASSSAGGETQYF. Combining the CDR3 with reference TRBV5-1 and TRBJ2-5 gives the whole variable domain KAGVTQTPRYLIKTRGQQVTLSCSPISGHRSVSWYQQTPGQGLQFLFEYFSETQRNKGNFPGRFSGRQFSNSRSEMNVSTLELGDSALYLCASSSAGGETQYFGPGTRLLVL.

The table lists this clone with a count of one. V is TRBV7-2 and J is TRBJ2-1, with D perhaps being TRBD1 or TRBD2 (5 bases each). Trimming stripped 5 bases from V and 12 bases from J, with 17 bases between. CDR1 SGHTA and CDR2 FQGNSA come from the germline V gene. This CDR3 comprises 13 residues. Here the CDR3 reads CASSQRGSIGQFF. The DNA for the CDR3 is TGTGCCAGCAGCCAACGGGGCTCAATCGGGCAGTTCTTC. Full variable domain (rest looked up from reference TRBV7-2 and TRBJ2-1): GAGVSQSPSNKVTEKGKDVELRCDPISGHTALYWYRQSLGQGLEFLIYFQGNSAPDKSGLPSDRFSAERTGGSVSTLTIQRTQQEDSAVYLCASSQRGSIGQFFGPGTRLTVL.

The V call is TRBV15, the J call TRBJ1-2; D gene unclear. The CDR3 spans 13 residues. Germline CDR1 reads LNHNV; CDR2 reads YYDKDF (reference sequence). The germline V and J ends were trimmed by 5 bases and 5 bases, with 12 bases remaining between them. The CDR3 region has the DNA TGTGCCACCAGCCCTCACCGGGAATATGGCTACACCTTC. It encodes CATSPHREYGYTF.

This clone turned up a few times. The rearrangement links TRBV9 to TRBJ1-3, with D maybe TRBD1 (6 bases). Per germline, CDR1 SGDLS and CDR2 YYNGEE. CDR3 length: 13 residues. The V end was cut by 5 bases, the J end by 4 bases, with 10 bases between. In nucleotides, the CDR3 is TGTGCCAGCAGTGGGGGGCAGGGAAACACCATATATTTT. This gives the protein CASSGGQGNTIYF.

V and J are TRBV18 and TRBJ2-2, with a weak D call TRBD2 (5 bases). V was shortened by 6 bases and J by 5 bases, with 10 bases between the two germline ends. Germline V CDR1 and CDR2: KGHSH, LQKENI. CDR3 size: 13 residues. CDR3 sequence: CASSHEGTGELFF. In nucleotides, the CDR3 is TGTGCCAGCTCTCACGAGGGTACCGGGGAGCTGTTTTTT.

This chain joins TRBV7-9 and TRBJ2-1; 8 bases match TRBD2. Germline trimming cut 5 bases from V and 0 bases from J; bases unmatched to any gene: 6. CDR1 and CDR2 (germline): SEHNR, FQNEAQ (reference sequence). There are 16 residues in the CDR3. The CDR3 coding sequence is TGTGCCAGCAGCCCAAGGACTAGCAGCTCCTACAATGAGCAGTTCTTC. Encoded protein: CASSPRTSSSYNEQFF.

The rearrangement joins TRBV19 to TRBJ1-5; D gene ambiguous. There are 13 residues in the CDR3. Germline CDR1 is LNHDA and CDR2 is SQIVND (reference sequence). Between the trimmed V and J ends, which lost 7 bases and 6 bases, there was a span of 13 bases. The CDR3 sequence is CASKRVLGQPQHF. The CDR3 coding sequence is TGTGCCAGTAAGCGGGTTTTAGGTCAGCCCCAGCATTTT.

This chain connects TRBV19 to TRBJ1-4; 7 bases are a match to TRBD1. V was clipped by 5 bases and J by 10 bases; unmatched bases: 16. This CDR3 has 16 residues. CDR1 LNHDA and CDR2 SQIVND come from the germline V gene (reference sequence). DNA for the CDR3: TGTGCCAGTAGTCCCCCCCCGGGACAGTCCTTGGGAAAACTGTTTTTT. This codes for CASSPPPGQSLGKLFF. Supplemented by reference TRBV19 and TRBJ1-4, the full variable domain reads DGGITQSPKYLFRKEGQNVTLSCEQNLNHDAMYWYRQDPGQGLRLIYYSQIVNDFQKGDIAEGYSVSREKKESFPLTVTSAQKNPTAFYLCASSPPPGQSLGKLFFGSGTQLSVL.